One and the same sample provided the 19 T cell receptor beta chains below, sequenced in a study of T-cell memory formation after mild COVID-19. TCRdb re-derived calls from the 5' RACE reads in MiXCR, one entry per CDR3 protein. Altogether 250,000 to 300,000 distinct CDR3 sequences are present, 16% being singletons, with the ten largest covering over 20%. The source material was PBMCs or a T cell subset sorted from them (not recorded which). The receptors stem from a man aged 18-30 years who had mild COVID-19 (a few samples of this study predate the infection). Cell type and time point are not known.

The chain carries TRBV6-2 or TRBV6-3 and TRBJ1-5; possible D gene TRBD1, 6 bases. Germline V lookup: CDR1 MNHEY, CDR2 SVGEGT. This CDR3 has 17 amino acids. The V end was cut by 0 bases, the J end by 4 bases, with 16 bases between. DNA of the CDR3: TGTGCCAGCAGTTACTCGATCCTTCGGGACACGAATCAGCCCCAGCATTTT. Its translation: CASSYSILRDTNQPQHF.

This clonotype was detected only a few times. The chain has TRBV5-1 and TRBJ2-5, with D perhaps matching TRBD2 (5 bases). The germline gives CDR1 SGHRS, CDR2 YFSETQ. This CDR3 is built from 15 residues. Trimming removed 6 bases at V and 3 bases at J, with 18 bases between. In DNA, the CDR3 is TGCGCCAGCACTTGGGCCCAGGCGGGTGAAGAGACCCAGTACTTC. This gives the protein CASTWAQAGEETQYF.

The chain employs TRBV18 and TRBJ2-7; no clear D. The length of the CDR3 is 13 residues. The V gene lost 2 bases and the J gene lost 0 bases, with 5 bases spanning the gap. Germline loops: CDR1 KGHSH, CDR2 LQKENI. The CDR3 DNA follows: TGTGCCAGCTCACCAGCCAGCTCCTACGAGCAGTACGTC. This translates into CASSPASSYEQYV.

Comment on this clonotype: The conserved final phenylalanine or tryptophan is absent from the CDR3, which likely points to a read error. The CDR3 DNA follows: TGTGCCAGCAGTAGATCAACGACAGGGGGAAACATTCAGTACTTA. Translated, it gives CASSRSTTGGNIQYL. The V and J genes are TRBV28 and TRBJ2-4; TRBD1 agrees at 9 bases. The CDR3 contains 15 residues. Germline CDR1 is MDHEN and CDR2 is SYDVKM. The V gene end was trimmed by 5 bases and the J gene end by 6 bases; junction bases not matched to a gene: 8.

This clonotype has a handful of counts. J is TRBJ2-5 and V is TRBV3-1; D perhaps matches TRBD1 (6 bases). The CDR3 is 14 amino acids. The germline V gene has CDR1 LGHDT and CDR2 YNNKEL (reference sequence). Trimming stripped 1 base from V and 3 bases from J, with 9 bases between. The chain's CDR3 is CASSQGTAKETQYF. Here the CDR3 DNA reads TGTGCCAGCAGCCAAGGGACAGCGAAAGAGACCCAGTACTTC.

This clonotype turned up a few times. The chain has TRBV7-9 and TRBJ2-1; either TRBD1 or TRBD2 may supply D (5 bases each). Per germline, CDR1 SEHNR and CDR2 FQNEAQ (reference sequence). The V end was cut by 2 bases, the J end by 3 bases, with 14 bases between. The CDR3 sequence is 16 residues long. CDR3 nucleotide sequence: TGTGCCAGCAGCTTACACGGGGCCCTTGTCTACAATGAGCAGTTCTTC. This sequence encodes CASSLHGALVYNEQFF.

This clonotype was observed a handful of times. This chain uses TRBV4-3 with TRBJ2-3; 8 nucleotides line up with TRBD2. CDR1 and CDR2 from the germline V gene are LGHNA and YSLEER. Trimming removed 0 bases from V and 4 bases from J; junction bases left unmatched: 3. The CDR3 totals 15 residues. CDR3 residues: CASSQESGGADTQYF. The CDR3 DNA sequence: TGCGCCAGCAGCCAAGAATCGGGGGGGGCAGATACGCAGTATTTT.

The chain employs TRBV20-1 and TRBJ2-7, with a weak D call TRBD2 (5 bases). This CDR3 is built from 15 residues. Trimming took off 5 bases at V and 0 bases at J, with 17 bases between the two ends. The germline gives CDR1 DFQATT, CDR2 SNEGSKA (reference sequence). The CDR3 nucleotides are TGCAGTGCTTATCCGGGAATAGCAAGCTCCTACGAGCAGTACTTC. This translates into CSAYPGIASSYEQYF.

This clonotype was found a few times. The chain has TRBV7-6 and TRBJ2-3; D gene uncertain. The CDR3 covers 15 residues. Deletions cut 2 bases from V and 4 bases from J, with 13 bases between. Germline V CDR1 and CDR2: SGHVS, FNYEAQ. The CDR3 is CASSLLGPAADTQYF. The CDR3 nucleotides are TGTGCCAGCAGCTTATTGGGCCCGGCGGCAGATACGCAGTATTTT.

The rearrangement joins TRBV5-6 to TRBJ1-2, with D possibly TRBD1 on 6 matching bases. This CDR3 region has 14 residues. V shed 5 bases and J shed 3 bases, with 14 bases lying between them. CDR1 and CDR2 from the germline V gene are SGHDT and YYEEEE. The CDR3 sequence: CASSTLGGDYGYTF. DNA for the CDR3: TGTGCCAGCAGTACGCTGGGGGGCGACTATGGCTACACCTTC.

This clonotype appeared a few times. CDR3 nucleotides: TGTGCCAGCAGAAACCAGGGGAGTTACGAGCAGTACGTC. This translates into CASRNQGSYEQYV. The chain uses TRBV6-2 or TRBV6-3 and TRBJ2-7; perhaps TRBD1 as D (6 bases). In germline, CDR1 is MNHEY, CDR2 SVGEGT. The CDR3 consists of 13 residues. With 6 bases removed from V and 4 bases from J, the gap between germline ends came to 13 bases.

This clonotype has only a few counts. The V call is TRBV18, the J call TRBJ2-3; 9 bases agree with TRBD1. The V gene's germline CDR1 is KGHSH and CDR2 LQKENI. V lost 3 bases, J lost 1 base, and 5 bases stayed unmatched. The CDR3 extends over 16 amino acids. CDR3 in amino acids: CASSPRDRAGTDTQYF. Written as DNA, the CDR3 is TGTGCCAGCTCACCCCGGGACAGGGCTGGCACAGATACGCAGTATTTT.

This clonotype was recorded only once. V and J are TRBV14 and TRBJ2-2, with D uncertain. The CDR3 is 13 residues long. Per germline, CDR1 SGHDN and CDR2 FVKESK. Between the trimmed V and J ends, which lost 0 bases and 7 bases, there was a span of 6 bases. The CDR3 region has the DNA TGTGCCAGCAGCCAAGATTTCATCGGGGAGCTGTTTTTT. This codes for CASSQDFIGELFF.

This clonotype was counted many times. The junction shows a germline mismatch at one end, possibly a read error. CDR3 sequence (DNA): TGTGCCAGCAGCCTAGGACAGGGGGTTGAAAAACTGTTTTTT. Protein sequence: CASSLGQGVEKLFF. The chain employs TRBV5-1 and TRBJ1-4, with 10 nucleotides matching TRBD1. CDR3 length: 14 amino acids. Germline V gives CDR1 SGHRS, CDR2 YFSETQ.

This clonotype occurred once. This chain connects TRBV6-1 to TRBJ1-6, with D possibly TRBD1 on 6 matching bases. Germline CDR1 MNHNS, CDR2 SASEGT. Trimming took 6 bases from V and 8 from J, leaving 8 bases between them. This CDR3 contains 12 residues. The CDR3 nucleotides read TGTGCCAGCAGGCGGACAGATTCACCCCTCCACTTT. Protein product: CASRRTDSPLHF.

CDR3 in DNA: TGTGCCAGCCATATGGAGGGCTATGGCTACACCTTC. Translation: CASHMEGYGYTF. The V call is TRBV6-5, the J call TRBJ1-2; the D is unclear. This CDR3 is 12 amino acids long. The V end lost 8 bases, the J end lost 4 bases, and 11 bases lay between the germline ends. Germline V lookup: CDR1 MNHEY, CDR2 SVGAGI.

The chain is built from TRBV12-3 or TRBV12-4 and TRBJ1-5, with a tentative D call TRBD1 (5 bases). The V end lost 1 base, the J end lost 4 bases, and 11 bases lay between the germline ends. CDR3 length equals 15 residues. CDR3 nucleotide sequence: TGTGCCAGCAGTTTAGAAGCAGGGCAAAATCAGCCCCAGCATTTT. This translates into CASSLEAGQNQPQHF.

This clonotype was seen ten or more times. This chain links TRBV7-2 with TRBJ2-5; D unresolved. With 1 base removed from V and 6 bases from J, the gap between germline ends came to 6 bases. Germline V gives CDR1 SGHTA, CDR2 FQGNSA. The CDR3 is 12 residues long. The CDR3 is CASSLVGQTQYF. The CDR3 DNA reads as TGTGCCAGCAGCTTAGTCGGACAGACCCAGTACTTC.

A few counts support this clonotype. This chain uses TRBV24-1 with TRBJ2-2; 9 bases are shared with TRBD2. The germline gives CDR1 KGHDR, CDR2 SFDVKD. The CDR3 has 14 residues. The V gene end was trimmed by 7 bases and the J gene end by 5 bases; junction bases not matched to a gene: 4. The CDR3 coding sequence is TGTGCCACCAGGGCTAGCGGGGAGACCGGGGAGCTGTTTTTT. Its protein product is CATRASGETGELFF.